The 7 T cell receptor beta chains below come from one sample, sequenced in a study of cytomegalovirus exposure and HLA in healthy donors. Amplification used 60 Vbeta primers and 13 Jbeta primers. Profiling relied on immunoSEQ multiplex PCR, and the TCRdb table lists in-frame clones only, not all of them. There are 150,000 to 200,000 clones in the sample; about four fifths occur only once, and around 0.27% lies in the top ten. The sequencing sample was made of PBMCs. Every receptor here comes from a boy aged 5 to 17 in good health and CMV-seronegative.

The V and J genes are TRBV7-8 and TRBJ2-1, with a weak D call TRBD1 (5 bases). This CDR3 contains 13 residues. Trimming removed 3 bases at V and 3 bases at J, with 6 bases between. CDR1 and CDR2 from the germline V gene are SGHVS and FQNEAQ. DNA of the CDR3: TGTGCCAGCAGCTTCAGGGACTACAATGAGCAGTTCTTC. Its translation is CASSFRDYNEQFF.

CDR3: CASPRDRDGYTF. The CDR3 DNA sequence: TGTGCCAGCCCCCGGGACAGGGATGGCTACACCTTC. The chain recombines TRBV2 with TRBJ1-2, with TRBD1 identical over 9 bases. There are 12 residues in the CDR3. Losses at the gene ends were 8 bases for V and 6 bases for J; bases not matched to a gene: 4. Germline-derived CDR1 and CDR2 are SNHLY and FYNNEI.

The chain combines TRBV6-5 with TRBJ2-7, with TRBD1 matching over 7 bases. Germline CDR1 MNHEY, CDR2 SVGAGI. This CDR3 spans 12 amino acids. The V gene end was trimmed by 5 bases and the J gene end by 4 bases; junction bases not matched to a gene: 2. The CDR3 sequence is CASSRTGYEQYF. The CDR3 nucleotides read TGTGCCAGCAGTAGGACAGGATACGAGCAGTACTTC.

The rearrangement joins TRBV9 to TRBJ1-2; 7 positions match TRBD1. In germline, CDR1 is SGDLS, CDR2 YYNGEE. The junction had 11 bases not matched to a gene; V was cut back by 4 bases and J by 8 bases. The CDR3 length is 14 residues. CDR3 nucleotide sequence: TGTGCCAGCAGCCCACTACAGGGGATTGGCGGCTACACCTTC. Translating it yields CASSPLQGIGGYTF.

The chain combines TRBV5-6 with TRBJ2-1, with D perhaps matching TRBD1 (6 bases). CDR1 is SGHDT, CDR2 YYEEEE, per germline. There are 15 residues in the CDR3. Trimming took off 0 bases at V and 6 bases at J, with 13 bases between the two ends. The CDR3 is CASSLVSQGSNEQFF. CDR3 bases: TGTGCCAGCAGCTTGGTGAGTCAGGGGAGCAATGAGCAGTTCTTC.

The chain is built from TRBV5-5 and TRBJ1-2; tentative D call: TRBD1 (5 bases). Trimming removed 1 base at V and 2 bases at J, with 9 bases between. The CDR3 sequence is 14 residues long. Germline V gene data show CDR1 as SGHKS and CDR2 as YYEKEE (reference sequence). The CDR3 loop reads CASSLRGRNYGYTF. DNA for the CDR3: TGTGCCAGCAGCTTGAGGGGCCGCAACTATGGCTACACCTTC. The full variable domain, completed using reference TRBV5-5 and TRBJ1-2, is DAGVTQSPTHLIKTRGQQVTLRCSPISGHKSVSWYQQVLGQGPQFIFQYYEKEERGRGNFPDRFSARQFPNYSSELNVNALLLGDSALYLCASSLRGRNYGYTFGSGTRLTVV.

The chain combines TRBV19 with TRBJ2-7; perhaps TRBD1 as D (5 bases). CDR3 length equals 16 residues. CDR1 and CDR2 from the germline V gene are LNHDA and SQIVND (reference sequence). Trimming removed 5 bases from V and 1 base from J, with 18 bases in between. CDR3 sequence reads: CASSPLQGAQSYEQYF. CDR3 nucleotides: TGTGCCAGTAGTCCTCTGCAAGGGGCTCAATCCTACGAGCAGTACTTC.